A selection of T cell receptor beta chains follows, all from one sample in a study of liver allograft versus peripheral blood T cells. Each CDR3 protein gets one entry after TCRdb re-called the reads with MiXCR. The sample has 3,000 to 4,000 distinct CDR3 sequences, 15% seen once; the top ten hold about 3.9%. These receptors were collected from a human patient who had a liver transplant. Some T cells may originate from the graft donor. Both conserved end residues are part of each CDR3. The order of the fields is V gene, clone size, J gene, D gene, CDR3 protein, CDR3 DNA. D genes are given only for firm matches. Size values are once, few and many counts, or a class for expanded clones, and some rows have none.

>TRBV20-1|medium-sized|TRBJ2-3|NA
CSATDSTDTQYF
TGCAGTGCTACGGACAGCACAGATACGCAGTATTTT
>TRBV5-6|few|TRBJ2-3|NA
CASSLTGLGDTQYF
TGTGCCAGCAGCTTGACAGGGTTGGGAGATACGCAGTATTTT
>TRBV5-4|medium-sized|TRBJ1-4|NA
CASSSNRGSTNEKLFF
TGTGCCAGCAGCTCAAACAGAGGCTCAACTAATGAAAAACTGTTTTTT
>TRBV20-1|medium-sized|TRBJ1-2|NA
CSAKFNYGYTF
TGCAGTGCGAAATTTAACTATGGCTACACCTTC
>TRBV5-1|once|TRBJ2-2|TRBD1
CAGSTGSTGELFF
TGCGCCGGATCGACAGGGTCCACCGGGGAGCTGTTTTTT
>TRBV27|large|TRBJ1-4|NA
CASSFSGKRNEKLFF
TGTGCCAGCAGTTTTTCCGGCAAGAGGAATGAAAAACTGTTTTTT
>TRBV6-2/TRBV6-3|medium-sized|TRBJ1-2|NA
CASRVPTYYGYTF
TGTGCCAGCAGGGTACCCACCTACTATGGCTACACCTTC
>TRBV18|medium-sized|TRBJ2-2|NA
CASSPRASQNTGELFF
TGTGCCAGCTCACCACGGGCCTCACAGAACACCGGGGAGCTGTTTTTT
>TRBV6-6|medium-sized|TRBJ2-1|TRBD2
CASIPNNRGGLGDREQFF
TGTGCCAGCATTCCGAATAACCGGGGGGGCCTAGGGGATCGTGAGCAGTTCTTC
>TRBV12-3/TRBV12-4|medium-sized|TRBJ2-1|NA
CASSPRASYNEQFF
TGTGCCAGCAGCCCCAGGGCGTCCTACAATGAGCAGTTCTTC
>TRBV7-9|few|TRBJ2-5|NA
CASSPPGASFQETQYF
TGTGCCAGCAGCCCCCCCGGGGCCTCCTTCCAAGAGACCCAGTACTTC
>TRBV6-6|medium-sized|TRBJ2-7|TRBD1
CASSGQENTIEQYF
TGTGCCAGCAGTGGACAGGAAAATACGATAGAGCAGTACTTC
>TRBV9|few|TRBJ1-3|NA
CASSVAKGWGNTIYF
TGTGCCAGCAGCGTAGCTAAAGGGTGGGGAAACACCATATATTTT
>TRBV20-1|many|TRBJ2-4|NA
CSASLGHYINIQYF
TGCAGTGCTAGTTTGGGACACTACATAAACATTCAGTACTTC
>TRBV2|few|TRBJ1-5|NA
CASSDSDSYQPQHF
TGTGCCAGCAGTGACAGCGACTCATATCAGCCCCAGCATTTT
>TRBV5-3|NA|TRBJ1-5|TRBD1
CARSWVQGPEQPQHF
TGTGCCAGAAGCTGGGTACAGGGGCCCGAGCAGCCCCAGCATTTT
>TRBV19|medium-sized|TRBJ2-5|TRBD1
CASSRRDREVETQYF
TGTGCCAGTAGTCGCCGGGACAGGGAGGTTGAGACCCAGTACTTC
>TRBV27|NA|TRBJ2-3|TRBD1
CASTKRVSGQSTDTQYF
TGTGCCAGTACAAAAAGGGTCTCGGGACAGAGCACAGATACGCAGTATTTT
>TRBV24-1|NA|TRBJ2-1|NA
CATSDLRSSEQFF
TGTGCCACCAGTGATTTGAGGAGTTCTGAGCAGTTCTTC
>TRBV6-1|medium-sized|TRBJ2-3|NA
CASSESGLTDTQYF
TGTGCCAGCAGTGAATCCGGTCTCACAGATACGCAGTATTTT
>TRBV18|medium-sized|TRBJ1-3|NA
CASSTVRGSGNTIYF
TGTGCCAGCTCAACGGTCCGGGGCTCTGGAAACACCATATATTTT
>TRBV12-3/TRBV12-4|few|TRBJ1-5|NA
CASSLRAGQGPQHF
TGTGCCAGCAGTTTAAGGGCAGGTCAGGGGCCCCAGCATTTT
>TRBV6-1|large|TRBJ1-5|NA
CASRAGGPSQHF
TGTGCCAGCAGAGCCGGAGGGCCCTCCCAGCATTTT
>TRBV20-1|medium-sized|TRBJ2-7|NA
CSVQGGAFSYEQYF
TGCAGTGTGCAAGGAGGGGCCTTCTCCTACGAGCAGTACTTC
>TRBV18|large|TRBJ1-6|NA
CASSPGVGSPLHF
TGTGCCAGCTCACCAGGGGTCGGTTCACCCCTCCACTTT
>TRBV29-1|medium-sized|TRBJ2-1|NA
CSVERSSYNEQFF
TGCAGCGTCGAGAGAAGCTCCTACAATGAGCAGTTCTTC
>TRBV30|many|TRBJ1-2|NA
CAWSRTGHYGYTF
TGTGCCTGGAGTCGGACCGGGCACTATGGCTACACCTTC
>TRBV9|medium-sized|TRBJ1-3|TRBD1
CASSVGQGGTAGNTIYF
TGTGCCAGCAGCGTTGGACAGGGAGGGACCGCTGGAAACACCATATATTTT
>TRBV11-3|medium-sized|TRBJ2-7|NA
CASSYGFYYEQYF
TGTGCCAGCAGCTATGGGTTCTACTACGAGCAGTACTTC
>TRBV20-1|few|TRBJ2-7|TRBD2
CSARPPGGASYEQYF
TGCAGTGCTAGACCCCCGGGGGGGGCCTCCTACGAGCAGTACTTC
>TRBV3-1|many|TRBJ1-5|TRBD1
CASSQTGVRGQPQHF
TGTGCCAGCAGCCAAACAGGGGTGAGGGGCCAGCCCCAGCATTTT
>TRBV27|medium-sized|TRBJ2-1|TRBD2
CASSGTSGRNEQFF
TGTGCCAGCAGTGGGACTAGCGGGAGGAATGAGCAGTTCTTC
>TRBV4-1|NA|TRBJ2-7|NA
CASSQDRASTLYEQYF
TGCGCCAGCAGCCAAGATAGGGCGAGCACCCTCTACGAGCAGTACTTC
>TRBV10-3|medium-sized|TRBJ1-1|NA
CAITQGGSTEAFF
TGTGCCATCACCCAAGGGGGGAGCACTGAAGCTTTCTTT